This T cell receptor (beta chain) was sequenced for a study of CD8+CD57+ T cells in acquired aplastic anemia. Overall study context: Mean DNA quantity obtained from sorted CD4+ and CD8+ cells was 3 to 3.5 ug. The study, taken as a whole, reports: Patients had approximately 30 CD8+ CDR3 sequences in common with controls (the shared set).

The length of the CDR3 is 15 residues. V lost 5 bases, J lost 0 bases, and 3 bases stayed unmatched. Looked up from germline, CDR1 is SEHNR and CDR2 is FQNEAQ (reference sequence). Patients picked for sequencing had shown CD8+CD57+ cell expansion detected by flow cytometry. By the time of blood sampling, patients had still received no therapy. As regards this clonotype: Its antigen is unidentified.

According to the study, genomic DNA was the template for TCR beta VDJ and CDR3 profiling. Via MiXCR, TCRdb re-called the reads, giving one row per CDR3 protein. This sample has under 200,000 distinct CDR3 sequences, with less than 50% found just once. The gene calls are TRBV7-9 and TRBJ2-7, with 11 bases lining up with TRBD1. The source is a human donor with aplastic anemia. Specimen: sorted CD4+, CD8+, or CD8+CD57+ T cells (not recorded which) from PBMCs. The chain's CDR3 is CASSRGQGGSYEQYF. The CDR3 DNA reads TGTGCCAGCAGCAGGGGACAGGGGGGCTCCTACGAGCAGTACTTC.